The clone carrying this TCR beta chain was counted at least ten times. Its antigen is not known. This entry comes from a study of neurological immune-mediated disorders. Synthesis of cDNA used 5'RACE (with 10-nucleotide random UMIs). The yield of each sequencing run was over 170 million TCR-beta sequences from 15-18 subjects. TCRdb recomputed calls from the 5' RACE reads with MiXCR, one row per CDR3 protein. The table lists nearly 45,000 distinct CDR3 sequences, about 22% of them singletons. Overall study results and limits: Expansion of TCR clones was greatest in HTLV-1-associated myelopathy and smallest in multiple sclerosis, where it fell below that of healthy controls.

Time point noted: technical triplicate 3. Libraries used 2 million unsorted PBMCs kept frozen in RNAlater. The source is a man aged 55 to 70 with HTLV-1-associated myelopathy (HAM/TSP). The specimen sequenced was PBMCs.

The CDR3 spells CASSLGRGSHNQPQHF. CDR3 DNA: TGTGCCAGCAGCTTAGGCAGGGGGAGTCACAATCAGCCCCAGCATTTT. The rearrangement links TRBV7-8 to TRBJ1-5, with 7 bases lining up with TRBD1. CDR3 length: 16 amino acids. In germline, CDR1 is SGHVS, CDR2 FQNEAQ. The junction had 6 bases not matched to a gene; V was cut back by 1 base and J by 3 bases.